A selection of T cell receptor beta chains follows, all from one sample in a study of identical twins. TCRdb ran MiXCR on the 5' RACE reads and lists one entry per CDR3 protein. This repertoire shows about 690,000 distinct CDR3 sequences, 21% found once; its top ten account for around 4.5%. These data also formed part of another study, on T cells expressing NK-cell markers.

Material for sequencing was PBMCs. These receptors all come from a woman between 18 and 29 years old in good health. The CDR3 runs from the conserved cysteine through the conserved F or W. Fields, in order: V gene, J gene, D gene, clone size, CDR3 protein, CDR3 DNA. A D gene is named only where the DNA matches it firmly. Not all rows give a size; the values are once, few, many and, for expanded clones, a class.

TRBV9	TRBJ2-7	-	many	CASSVGSSSYEQYF	TGTGCCAGCAGCGTAGGGTCTAGTTCCTACGAGCAGTACTTC
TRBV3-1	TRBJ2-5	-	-	CASSRGPGVAETQYF	TGTGCCAGCAGCCGGGGACCGGGAGTGGCGGAGACCCAGTACTTC
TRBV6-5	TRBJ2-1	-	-	CASRSLNEQFF	TGTGCCAGCAGGAGCCTCAATGAGCAGTTCTTC
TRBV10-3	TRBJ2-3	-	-	CAISDGDLATDTQYF	TGTGCCATCAGTGACGGGGATCTTGCCACAGATACGCAGTATTTT
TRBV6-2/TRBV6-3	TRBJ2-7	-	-	CASSYGQQKQYF	TGTGCCAGCAGTTACGGGCAGCAGAAGCAGTACTTC
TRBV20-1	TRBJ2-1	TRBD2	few	CSARDRLAGFYNEQFF	TGCAGTGCTAGGGATAGACTAGCGGGCTTCTACAATGAGCAGTTCTTC
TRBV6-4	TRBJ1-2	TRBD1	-	CASRPDRGASYGYTF	TGTGCCAGCAGGCCGGACAGGGGCGCCTCCTATGGCTACACCTTC
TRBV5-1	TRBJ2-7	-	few	CASMVDINSYEQYF	TGCGCCAGCATGGTCGACATAAACTCCTACGAGCAGTACTTC
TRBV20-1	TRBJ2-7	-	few	CSAVQDYEQYF	TGCAGTGCGGTACAAGACTACGAGCAGTACTTC
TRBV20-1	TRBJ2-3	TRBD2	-	CSARQTLAGAGDTQYF	TGCAGTGCTAGACAAACTCTAGCGGGGGCAGGAGATACGCAGTATTTT
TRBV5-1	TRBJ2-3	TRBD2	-	CASSQGTSGKVADTQYF	TGCGCCAGCAGCCAAGGGACTAGCGGGAAGGTAGCAGATACGCAGTATTTT
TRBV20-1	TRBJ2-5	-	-	CSARQWDIWDGTQYF	TGCAGTGCTAGACAGTGGGATATTTGGGATGGGACCCAGTACTTC
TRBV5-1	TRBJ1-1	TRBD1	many	CASSSQGVDTEAFF	TGCGCCAGCAGCTCTCAGGGGGTGGACACTGAAGCTTTCTTT
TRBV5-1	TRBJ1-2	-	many	CASSLGGSYGYTF	TGCGCCAGCAGCTTGGGAGGTAGCTATGGCTACACCTTC
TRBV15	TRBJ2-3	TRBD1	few	CATSVDRAYTDTQYF	TGTGCCACCAGCGTTGACAGGGCTTACACAGATACGCAGTATTTT
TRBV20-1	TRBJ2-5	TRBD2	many	CSAPTSGGQETQYF	TGCAGTGCTCCCACTAGCGGGGGTCAAGAGACCCAGTACTTC
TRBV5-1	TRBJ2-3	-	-	CASSLKGLTDTQYF	TGCGCCAGCAGCTTGAAGGGCCTCACAGATACGCAGTATTTT
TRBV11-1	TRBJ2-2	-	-	CASSAVDPFLTRNTGELFF	TGTGCCAGCAGCGCCGTGGACCCGTTTTTGACCCGAAACACCGGGGAGCTGTTTTTT
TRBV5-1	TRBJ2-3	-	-	CASSPEGFRQVSTDTQYF	TGCGCCAGCAGCCCGGAAGGCTTCCGACAGGTCAGCACAGATACGCAGTATTTT
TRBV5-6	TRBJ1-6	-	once	CASSFVLSEEIHF	TGTGCCAGCAGCTTCGTGCTGAGTGAGGAGATCCACTTT
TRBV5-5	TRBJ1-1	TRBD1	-	CASSGPGTGYTEAFF	TGTGCCAGCAGCGGCCCCGGGACAGGGTACACTGAAGCTTTCTTT
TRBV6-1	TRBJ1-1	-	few	CASSHFGAWSLNTEAFF	TGTGCCAGCAGCCACTTTGGGGCCTGGTCACTGAACACTGAAGCTTTCTTT
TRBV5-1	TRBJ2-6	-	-	CASSPKLSSGANVLTF	TGCGCCAGCAGCCCCAAACTTAGCTCTGGGGCCAACGTCCTGACTTTC
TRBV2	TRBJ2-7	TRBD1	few	CASIPRDRASEQYF	TGTGCCAGCATCCCCCGGGACAGGGCTTCCGAGCAGTACTTC
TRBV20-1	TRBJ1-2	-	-	CSARVAGVSNYGYTF	TGCAGTGCTAGAGTTGCGGGGGTCTCCAACTATGGCTACACCTTC
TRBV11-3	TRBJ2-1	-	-	CASSGQGDSRSYNEQFF	TGTGCCAGCAGCGGCCAAGGGGACTCCCGCTCCTACAATGAGCAGTTCTTC
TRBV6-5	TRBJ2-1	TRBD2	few	CASSYSGGGRNNEQFF	TGTGCCAGCAGTTACTCCGGCGGGGGGCGCAACAATGAGCAGTTCTTC
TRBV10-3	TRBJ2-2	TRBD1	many	CAIRDSGQDTGELFF	TGTGCCATCAGGGACTCGGGACAGGACACCGGGGAGCTGTTTTTT
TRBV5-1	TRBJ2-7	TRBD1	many	CASSLQGADEQYF	TGCGCCAGCAGCTTGCAGGGGGCCGACGAGCAGTACTTC
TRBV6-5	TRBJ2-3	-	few	CASSSPTPRGTDTQYF	TGTGCCAGCAGTTCCCCCACTCCGCGAGGCACAGATACGCAGTATTTT
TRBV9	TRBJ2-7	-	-	CASSSLVNEQYF	TGTGCCAGCAGCTCCCTAGTGAACGAGCAGTACTTC